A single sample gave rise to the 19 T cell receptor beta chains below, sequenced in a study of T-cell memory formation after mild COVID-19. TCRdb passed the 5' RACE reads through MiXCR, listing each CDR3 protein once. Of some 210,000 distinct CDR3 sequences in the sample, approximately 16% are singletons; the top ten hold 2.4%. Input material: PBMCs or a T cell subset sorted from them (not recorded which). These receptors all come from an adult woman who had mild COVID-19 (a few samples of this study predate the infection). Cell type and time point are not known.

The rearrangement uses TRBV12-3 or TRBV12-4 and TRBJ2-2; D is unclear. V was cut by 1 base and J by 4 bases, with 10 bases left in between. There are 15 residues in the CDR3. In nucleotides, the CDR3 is TGTGCCAGCAGTTTAGAGGGCAGGAGCACCGGGGAGCTGTTTTTT. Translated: CASSLEGRSTGELFF.

As DNA, the CDR3 is TGTGCCATCAGTGAGGGAGGGCCTTCCTACAATGAGCAGTTCTTC. Translating gives CAISEGGPSYNEQFF. The chain combines TRBV10-3 with TRBJ2-1, with TRBD2 as a possible D gene (6 bases). The CDR3 runs to 15 residues. The germline gives CDR1 ENHRY, CDR2 SYGVKD. Between the trimmed V and J ends, which lost 2 bases and 1 base, there was a span of 9 bases.

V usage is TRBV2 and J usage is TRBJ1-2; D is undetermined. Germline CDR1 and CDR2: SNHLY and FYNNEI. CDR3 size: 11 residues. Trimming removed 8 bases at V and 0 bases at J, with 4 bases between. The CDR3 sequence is CASEANYGYTF. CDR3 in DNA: TGTGCCAGCGAAGCTAACTATGGCTACACCTTC.

DNA of the CDR3: TGCGCCAGCAGTGTGGAGGGCGACCGGGGCACAGATACGCAGTATTTT. As protein: CASSVEGDRGTDTQYF. The chain recombines TRBV10-1 with TRBJ2-3, with D perhaps matching TRBD2 (6 bases). Trimming took 4 bases from V and 1 from J, leaving 15 bases between them. This CDR3 has 16 residues. The germline V gene encodes CDR1 WNHNN and CDR2 SYGVQD (reference sequence).

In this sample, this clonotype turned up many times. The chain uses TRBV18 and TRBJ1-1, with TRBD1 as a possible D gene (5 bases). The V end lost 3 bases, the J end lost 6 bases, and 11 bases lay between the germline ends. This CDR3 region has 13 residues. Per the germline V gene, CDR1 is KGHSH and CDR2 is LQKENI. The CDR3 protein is CASSPSPGAEAFF. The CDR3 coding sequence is TGTGCCAGCTCACCTTCACCGGGGGCTGAAGCTTTCTTT.

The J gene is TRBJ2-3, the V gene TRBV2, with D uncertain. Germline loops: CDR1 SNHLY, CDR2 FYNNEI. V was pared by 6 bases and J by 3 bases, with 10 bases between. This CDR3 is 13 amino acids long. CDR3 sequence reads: CASSSLGTDTQYF. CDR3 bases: TGTGCCAGCAGCTCCTTGGGAACAGATACGCAGTATTTT. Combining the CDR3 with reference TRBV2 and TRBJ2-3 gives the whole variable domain EPEVTQTPSHQVTQMGQEVILRCVPISNHLYFYWYRQILGQKVEFLVSFYNNEISEKSEIFDDQFSVERPDGSNFTLKIRSTKLEDSAMYFCASSSLGTDTQYFGPGTRLTVL.

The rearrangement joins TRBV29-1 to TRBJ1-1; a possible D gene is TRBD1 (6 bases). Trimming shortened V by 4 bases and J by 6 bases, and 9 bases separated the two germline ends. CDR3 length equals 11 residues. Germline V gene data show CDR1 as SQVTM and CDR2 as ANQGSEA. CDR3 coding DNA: TGCAGCGTTGGGCAGGGGTCTGAAGCTTTCTTT. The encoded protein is CSVGQGSEAFF.

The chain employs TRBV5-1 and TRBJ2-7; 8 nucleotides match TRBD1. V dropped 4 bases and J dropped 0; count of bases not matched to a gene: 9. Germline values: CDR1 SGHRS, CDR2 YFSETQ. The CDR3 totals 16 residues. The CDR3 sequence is CASSVGQAGPSYEQYF. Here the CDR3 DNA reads TGCGCCAGCAGCGTGGGACAGGCTGGTCCCTCCTACGAGCAGTACTTC.

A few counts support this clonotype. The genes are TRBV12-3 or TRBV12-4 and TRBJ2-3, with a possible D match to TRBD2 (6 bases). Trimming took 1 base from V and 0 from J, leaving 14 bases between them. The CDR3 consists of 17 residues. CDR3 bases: TGTGCCAGCAGTTTAGAGTCGGCGGGGCTTAGCACAGATACGCAGTATTTT. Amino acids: CASSLESAGLSTDTQYF.

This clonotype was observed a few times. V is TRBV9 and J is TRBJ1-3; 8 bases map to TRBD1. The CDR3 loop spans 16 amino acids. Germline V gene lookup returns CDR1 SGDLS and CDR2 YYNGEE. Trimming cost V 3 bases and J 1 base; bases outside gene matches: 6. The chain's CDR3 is CASSAGQGGSGNTIYF. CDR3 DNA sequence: TGTGCCAGCAGCGCCGGACAGGGAGGATCTGGAAACACCATATATTTT.

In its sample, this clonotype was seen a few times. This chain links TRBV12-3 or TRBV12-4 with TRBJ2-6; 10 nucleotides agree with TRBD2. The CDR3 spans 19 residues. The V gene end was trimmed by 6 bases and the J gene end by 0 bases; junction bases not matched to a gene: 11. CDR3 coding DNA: TGTGCCAGCAGCGCGGGACCGGGACTAGCGAGCTCTGGGGCCAACGTCCTGACTTTC. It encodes CASSAGPGLASSGANVLTF.

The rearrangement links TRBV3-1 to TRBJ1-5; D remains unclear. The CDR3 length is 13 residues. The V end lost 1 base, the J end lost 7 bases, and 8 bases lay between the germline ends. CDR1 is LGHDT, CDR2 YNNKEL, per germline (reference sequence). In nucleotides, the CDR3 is TGTGCCAGCAGCCAAGGTTCTGGACAGCCCCAGCATTTT. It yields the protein CASSQGSGQPQHF.

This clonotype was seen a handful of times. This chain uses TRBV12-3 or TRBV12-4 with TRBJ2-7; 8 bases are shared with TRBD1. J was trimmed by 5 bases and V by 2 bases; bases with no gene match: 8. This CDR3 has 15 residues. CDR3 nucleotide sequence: TGTGCCAGCAGTTTAATGGGACAGGTTTTGCACGAGCAGTACTTC. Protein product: CASSLMGQVLHEQYF.

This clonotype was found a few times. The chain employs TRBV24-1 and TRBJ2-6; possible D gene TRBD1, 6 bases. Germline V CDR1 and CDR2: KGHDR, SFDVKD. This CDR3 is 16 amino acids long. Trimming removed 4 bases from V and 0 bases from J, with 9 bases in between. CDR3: CATSDLGGSGANVLTF. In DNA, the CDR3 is TGTGCCACCAGTGACCTAGGGGGCTCTGGGGCCAACGTCCTGACTTTC.

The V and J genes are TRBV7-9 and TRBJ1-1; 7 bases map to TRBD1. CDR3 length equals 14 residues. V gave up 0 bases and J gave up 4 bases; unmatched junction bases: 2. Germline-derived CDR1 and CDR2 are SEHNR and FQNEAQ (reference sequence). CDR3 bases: TGTGCCAGCAGCTTAGCGACAGGGCCCACTGAAGCTTTCTTT. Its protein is CASSLATGPTEAFF.

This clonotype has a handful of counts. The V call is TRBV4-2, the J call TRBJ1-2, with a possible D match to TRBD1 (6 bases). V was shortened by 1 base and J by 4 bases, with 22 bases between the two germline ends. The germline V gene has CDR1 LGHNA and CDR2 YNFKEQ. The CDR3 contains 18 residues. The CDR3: CASSQGGRGGTGGYGYTF. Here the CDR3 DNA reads TGTGCCAGCAGCCAAGGTGGCAGAGGGGGGACGGGGGGCTATGGCTACACCTTC.

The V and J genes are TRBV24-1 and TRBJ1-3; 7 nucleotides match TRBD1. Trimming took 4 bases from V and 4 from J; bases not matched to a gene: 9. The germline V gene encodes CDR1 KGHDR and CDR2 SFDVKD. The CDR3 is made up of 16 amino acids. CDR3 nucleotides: TGTGCCACCAGTGACCCACGACAGGGCCCAGGAAACACCATATATTTT. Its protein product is CATSDPRQGPGNTIYF.

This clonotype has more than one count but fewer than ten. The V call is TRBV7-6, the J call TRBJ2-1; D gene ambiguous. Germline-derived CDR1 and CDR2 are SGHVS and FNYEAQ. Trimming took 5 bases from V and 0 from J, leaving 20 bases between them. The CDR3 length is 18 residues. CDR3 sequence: CASSTRSSRALSYNEQFF. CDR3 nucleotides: TGTGCCAGCAGCACCCGATCGTCTCGGGCCCTCTCCTACAATGAGCAGTTCTTC.

The CDR3 spells CASSLKAAGGPGETQYF. The DNA of the CDR3 is TGTGCCAGCAGCTTAAAGGCGGCGGGAGGGCCGGGAGAGACCCAGTACTTC. The genes are TRBV7-8 and TRBJ2-5; TRBD2 aligns across 9 bases. The CDR3 contains 17 residues. The germline V gene encodes CDR1 SGHVS and CDR2 FQNEAQ. The junction had 11 bases not matched to a gene; V was cut back by 2 bases and J by 4 bases.